This entry concerns a single TCR beta chain. This clone's antigen is unknown. Base qualities are not recorded, but no much larger clone differs from it by a single base. The sample belongs to a study of OX40 agonist ivuxolimab in advanced cancers. Broadly, across the study: The costimulatory receptor OX40 (CD134) was targeted by ivuxolimab, a fully human IgG2 agonistic monoclonal antibody. Partial responses were achieved by three dose-escalation patients, of whom one had hepatocellular carcinoma and two had cutaneous melanoma. The monotherapy dose-escalation portion (N ≈ 55 patients) of the phase I ivuxolimab trial is reported in the paper. The dose-escalation cohort was 82.7% male with a mean age of about 58 years, ranging from about 23 to 85. The point of sequencing TCRbeta in the periphery was to test whether ivuxolimab changed TCR sequence diversity and drove clonal T-cell expansion. Of the approximately 50 patients in dose escalation, some 20 had hepatocellular carcinoma, about 15 had melanoma, 9 had renal cell carcinoma and 9 had head and neck cancer. Intravenous ivuxolimab was administered to patients every 2 weeks at six dose levels: 0.01, 0.1, 0.3, 1.5, 3 and 10 mg/kg. Patients were allowed to have had prior anti-PD-1, anti-PD-L1 or anti-CTLA-4 therapy, and 40% to 45% of the dose-escalation patients had previously received checkpoint inhibitors. Paper-wide results and their limitations: Low levels of normalized T-cell clonal expansion were also shown by some nonresponding patients. The antigen specificity of the clonally expanded peripheral T cells was not determined. Partial responders in the 0.1-3.0 mg/kg groups had among the lowest normalized peripheral clonal expansion, especially among CD8+ T cells. After ivuxolimab, more expanded clones were found on average in CD8+ T cells than in CD4+ T cells. At doses of 0.1 to 3.0 mg/kg, clonal expansion of both CD4+ and CD8+ blood T cells was observed from baseline to week 6.

For sequencing of the TCRbeta CDR3 region, genomic DNA was extracted from the sorted cells. TCRbeta CDR3 regions were sequenced using the immunoSEQ Assay. TCRdb took over this immuneACCESS table, retaining in-frame rearrangements with V and J assigned. Such tables are incomplete; in checked studies, under half of the missing clones stem from an unresolved V gene, and the remainder is unexplained. The sample contains 65,000 to 95,000 clones, about 91% of them found a single time. The ten top clones hold approximately 6.9% of the sample. The CDR3, from cysteine to phenylalanine, totals 15 residues. The retained sequence is limited to the CDR3, 45 bases, with the frame set at the first base. Reading the germline V gene gives CDR1 SGHNT and CDR2 YENEEA. Relative to germline, V is missing 5 bases and J is missing 1 base, with 7 bases of the junction outside any gene match. Patients with a history of autoimmune disease or receiving systemic immunosuppression were excluded from the trial. Peripheral blood for TCR sequencing was collected from all dose cohorts at baseline, on cycle 4 day 1, and on cycle 7 day 1. Samples were obtained from an open-label, multicenter, first-in-human phase I dose-escalation trial of ivuxolimab. Adults with locally advanced or metastatic melanoma, renal cell carcinoma, hepatocellular carcinoma or head and neck squamous cell carcinoma were enrolled in the trial. Before TCR sequencing, CD4+ and CD8+ T cells were separately sorted from peripheral blood.

The sequence was obtained from an adult with an advanced solid tumor such as melanoma, head and neck, liver or kidney cancer. The rearrangement combines TRBV11-3 with TRBJ2-7, with 8 central nucleotides matching TRBD2. The sequencing used CD4+ or CD8+ T cells sorted from blood, collected in a trial of the OX40 agonist ivuxolimab. The sequence in DNA is TGTGCCAGCAGCGACCAAGCGGGGGCTTCCTACGAGCAGTACTTC. Its translation reads: CASSDQAGASYEQYF.